This T cell receptor beta chain appears in the sequencing data of a study of T cell clonality in common variable immunodeficiency (dated by TCRdb to the mid-2010s). For sequencing, equivalent amounts of genomic DNA were input from CVID and control samples. For every sample, a 60 bp segment covering the rearranged TCRbeta CDR3 region was amplified and then sequenced. The immunoSEQ assay, a bias-corrected multiplex PCR with high-throughput sequencing, was employed for TCRbeta amplification. The published analysis was carried out like this. Each unique nucleotide sequence was treated as a clone and annotated with V, D and J genes, copy number and frequency. Sequences were labeled productive if in frame, and non-productive if out of frame or containing stop codons. As previously described, clonality was computed from Shannon's entropy. Mean CDR3 Kyte-Doolittle hydropathy was derived from the predicted amino acid sequences of productive clones. The R hclust function was used to hierarchically cluster scaled V gene usage with Manhattan distance and complete linkage. Sharing of clones by CDR3 amino acid sequence was evaluated through resampling of 12 repertoires per group over 100 rounds. The repertoires were screened for roughly 70 published EBV-specific TCRbeta sequences and roughly 250 published CMV-specific TCRbeta sequences. After a couple of CVID samples that produced fewer than 10,000 sequences were dropped from the analysis, around 41 CVID repertoires remained. The clones in this table, taken by TCRdb from immuneACCESS, are in-frame only. Not every clone is retained; where verified, under half of the shortfall comes from an unresolved V gene, and the cause of the rest is unknown. The V and J calls and clone size come from that table; D and trimming were worked out from the DNA. Listed for this sample are some 60,000 clones, none observed only a single time. The top ten hold 1.5% to 2% of the sample.

Both CVID patients and healthy controls were predominantly of Caucasian heritage. Heparinized peripheral whole blood samples of about 4.5 to 9 ml were obtained from each donor. Genomic DNA from adults with common variable immune deficiency (CVID) and from healthy adult controls was used for sequencing of TCRbeta CDR3 repertoires. A total of some 22 healthy adult volunteers (around 12 female and approximately 10 male; age range about 20 to 70 years, mean age about 33) were included in the control group. Diluted blood was subjected to density centrifugation over Hypaque 1077 or Ficoll-Paque for isolation of peripheral blood mononuclear cells. Genomic DNA was obtained from unsorted mononuclear cells through either Qiagen column purification or a centrifugation-based method. This clone was seen repeatedly, ten times or more. Its antigen is still unknown. The research as a whole found: Correlations of repertoire features with clinical complications were constrained by heterogeneity among patients within the CVID cohort. TCRbeta clonality was higher in CVID subjects than in healthy controls (t-test p = 0.018), and the increase was most characteristic of about a third of subjects. Even though DNA input was equal, the average per sample came to about 74,000 unique sequences for controls compared with approximately 29,000 for CVID samples. CVID TCRbeta sequences reportedly showed fewer deletions and N-nucleotide insertions and lacked highly modified clones with 13 or more V deletions. It was noted by the authors that sequencing of the repertoires of T cell subpopulations would be needed to clarify the cause of the increased clonality in CVID. Healthy controls shared more TCRbeta clones with each other than CVID subjects shared among themselves (p < 0.0001).

This receptor was identified in a person aged 18 to 75 in good health. Sample: peripheral blood mononuclear cells.

The CDR3 protein is CATSSSDRRETQYF. The CDR3 DNA, read in part, is TGTGCCACCAGCAGTTCGGACAGAAGAGAGACC. The chain is assembled from TRBV15 and TRBJ2-5; perhaps TRBD1 is the D gene, with 6 bases matching. The read halts 3 residues ahead of the CDR3 end, with the missing end drawn from the germline J gene. CDR1 is given as LNHNV and CDR2 as YYDKDF, both from the germline V gene (reference sequence). There are 14 amino acids in the CDR3, from cysteine to phenylalanine inclusive. Part of the CDR3 DNA is given, 33 bases translated from base 1. Relative to germline, V is 3 bases shorter and J is 4 bases shorter, with 12 bases between their ends.